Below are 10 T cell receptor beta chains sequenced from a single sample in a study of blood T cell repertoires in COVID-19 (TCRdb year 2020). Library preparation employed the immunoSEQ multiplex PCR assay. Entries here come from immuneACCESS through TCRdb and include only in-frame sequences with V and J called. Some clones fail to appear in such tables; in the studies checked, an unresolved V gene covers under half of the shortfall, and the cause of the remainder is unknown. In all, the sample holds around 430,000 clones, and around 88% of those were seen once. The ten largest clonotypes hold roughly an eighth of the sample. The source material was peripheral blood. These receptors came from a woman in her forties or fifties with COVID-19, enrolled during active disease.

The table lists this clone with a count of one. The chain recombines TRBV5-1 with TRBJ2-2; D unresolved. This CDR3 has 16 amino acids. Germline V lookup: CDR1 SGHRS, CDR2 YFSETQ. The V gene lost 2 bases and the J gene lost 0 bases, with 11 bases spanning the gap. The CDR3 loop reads CASSFTSQANTGELFF. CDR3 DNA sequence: TGCGCCAGCAGCTTTACTTCGCAGGCGAACACCGGGGAGCTGTTTTTT.

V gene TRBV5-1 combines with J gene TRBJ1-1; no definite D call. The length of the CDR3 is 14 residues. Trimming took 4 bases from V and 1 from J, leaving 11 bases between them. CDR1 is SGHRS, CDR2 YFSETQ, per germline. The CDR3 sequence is CASSQRTQNTEAFF. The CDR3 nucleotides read TGCGCCAGCAGCCAACGAACACAGAACACTGAAGCTTTCTTT.

This CDR3 is CASSLGGSPRNEQFF. The CDR3 DNA reads as TGTGCCAGCAGTTTAGGTGGCTCTCCGAGGAATGAGCAGTTCTTC. This rearrangement joins TRBV27 to TRBJ2-1; the D is unclear. Per germline, CDR1 MNHEY and CDR2 SMNVEV (reference sequence). V dropped 2 bases and J dropped 7 bases, with 15 bases sitting between them. CDR3 length: 15 residues.

CDR3 protein: CATSRVGTEISDTQYF. As DNA, the CDR3 is TGTGCCACCAGCAGAGTAGGGACAGAAATCTCAGATACGCAGTATTTT. The rearrangement uses TRBV15 and TRBJ2-3, with 7 bases fitting TRBD1. The CDR3 consists of 16 residues. V was pared by 1 base and J by 4 bases, with 8 bases of the junction left unmatched. Germline V gene lookup returns CDR1 LNHNV and CDR2 YYDKDF (reference sequence). The full variable domain, completed using reference TRBV15 and TRBJ2-3, is DAMVIQNPRYQVTQFGKPVTLSCSQTLNHNVMYWYQQKSSQAPKLLFHYYDKDFNNEADTPDNFQSRRPNTSFCFLDIRSPGLGDTAMYLCATSRVGTEISDTQYFGPGTRLTVL.

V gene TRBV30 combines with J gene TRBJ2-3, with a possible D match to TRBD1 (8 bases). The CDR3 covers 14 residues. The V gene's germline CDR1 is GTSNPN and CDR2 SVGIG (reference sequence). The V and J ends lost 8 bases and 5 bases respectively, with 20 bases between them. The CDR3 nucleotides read TGTGCCCGCGGACAGGGAGGGGGAAAAGATACGCAGTATTTT. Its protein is CARGQGGGKDTQYF.

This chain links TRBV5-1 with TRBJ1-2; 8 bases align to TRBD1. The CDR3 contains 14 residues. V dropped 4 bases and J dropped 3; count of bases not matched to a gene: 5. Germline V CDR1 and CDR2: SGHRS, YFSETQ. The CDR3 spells CASSDDRGDYGYTF. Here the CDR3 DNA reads TGCGCCAGCAGCGATGACAGGGGTGACTATGGCTACACCTTC.

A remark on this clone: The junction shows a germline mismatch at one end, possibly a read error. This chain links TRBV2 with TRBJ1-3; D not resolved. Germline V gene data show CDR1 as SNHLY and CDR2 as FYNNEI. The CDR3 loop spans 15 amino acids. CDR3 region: CASREAGDSGNTIYF. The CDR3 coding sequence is TGTGCCAGCAGGGAAGCGGGCGACTCTGGAAACACCATATATTTT. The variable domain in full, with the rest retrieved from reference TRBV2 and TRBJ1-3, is EPEVTQTPSHQVTQMGQEVILRCVPISNHLYFYWYRQILGQKVEFLVSFYNNEISEKSEIFDDQFSVERPDGSNFTLKIRSTKLEDSAMYFCASREAGDSGNTIYFGEGSWLTVV.

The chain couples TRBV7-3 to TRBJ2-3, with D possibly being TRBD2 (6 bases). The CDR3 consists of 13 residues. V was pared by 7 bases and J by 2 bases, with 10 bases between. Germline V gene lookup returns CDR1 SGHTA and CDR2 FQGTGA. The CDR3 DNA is TGTGCCAGCAAGGAGCGGGCCACAGATACGCAGTATTTT. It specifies CASKERATDTQYF.

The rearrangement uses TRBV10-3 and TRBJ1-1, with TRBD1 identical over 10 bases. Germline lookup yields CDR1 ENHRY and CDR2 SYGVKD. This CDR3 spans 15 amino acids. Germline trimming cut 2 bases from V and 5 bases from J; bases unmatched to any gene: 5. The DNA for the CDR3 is TGTGCCATCAGTGAGACCGACAGGGGGCAAACTGAAGCTTTCTTT. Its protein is CAISETDRGQTEAFF.

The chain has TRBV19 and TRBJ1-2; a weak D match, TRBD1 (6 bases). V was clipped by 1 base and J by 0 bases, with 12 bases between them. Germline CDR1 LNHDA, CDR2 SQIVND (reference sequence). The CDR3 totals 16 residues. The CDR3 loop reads CASSIGSTGANYGYTF. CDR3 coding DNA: TGTGCCAGTAGTATAGGTTCGACAGGCGCTAACTATGGCTACACCTTC.